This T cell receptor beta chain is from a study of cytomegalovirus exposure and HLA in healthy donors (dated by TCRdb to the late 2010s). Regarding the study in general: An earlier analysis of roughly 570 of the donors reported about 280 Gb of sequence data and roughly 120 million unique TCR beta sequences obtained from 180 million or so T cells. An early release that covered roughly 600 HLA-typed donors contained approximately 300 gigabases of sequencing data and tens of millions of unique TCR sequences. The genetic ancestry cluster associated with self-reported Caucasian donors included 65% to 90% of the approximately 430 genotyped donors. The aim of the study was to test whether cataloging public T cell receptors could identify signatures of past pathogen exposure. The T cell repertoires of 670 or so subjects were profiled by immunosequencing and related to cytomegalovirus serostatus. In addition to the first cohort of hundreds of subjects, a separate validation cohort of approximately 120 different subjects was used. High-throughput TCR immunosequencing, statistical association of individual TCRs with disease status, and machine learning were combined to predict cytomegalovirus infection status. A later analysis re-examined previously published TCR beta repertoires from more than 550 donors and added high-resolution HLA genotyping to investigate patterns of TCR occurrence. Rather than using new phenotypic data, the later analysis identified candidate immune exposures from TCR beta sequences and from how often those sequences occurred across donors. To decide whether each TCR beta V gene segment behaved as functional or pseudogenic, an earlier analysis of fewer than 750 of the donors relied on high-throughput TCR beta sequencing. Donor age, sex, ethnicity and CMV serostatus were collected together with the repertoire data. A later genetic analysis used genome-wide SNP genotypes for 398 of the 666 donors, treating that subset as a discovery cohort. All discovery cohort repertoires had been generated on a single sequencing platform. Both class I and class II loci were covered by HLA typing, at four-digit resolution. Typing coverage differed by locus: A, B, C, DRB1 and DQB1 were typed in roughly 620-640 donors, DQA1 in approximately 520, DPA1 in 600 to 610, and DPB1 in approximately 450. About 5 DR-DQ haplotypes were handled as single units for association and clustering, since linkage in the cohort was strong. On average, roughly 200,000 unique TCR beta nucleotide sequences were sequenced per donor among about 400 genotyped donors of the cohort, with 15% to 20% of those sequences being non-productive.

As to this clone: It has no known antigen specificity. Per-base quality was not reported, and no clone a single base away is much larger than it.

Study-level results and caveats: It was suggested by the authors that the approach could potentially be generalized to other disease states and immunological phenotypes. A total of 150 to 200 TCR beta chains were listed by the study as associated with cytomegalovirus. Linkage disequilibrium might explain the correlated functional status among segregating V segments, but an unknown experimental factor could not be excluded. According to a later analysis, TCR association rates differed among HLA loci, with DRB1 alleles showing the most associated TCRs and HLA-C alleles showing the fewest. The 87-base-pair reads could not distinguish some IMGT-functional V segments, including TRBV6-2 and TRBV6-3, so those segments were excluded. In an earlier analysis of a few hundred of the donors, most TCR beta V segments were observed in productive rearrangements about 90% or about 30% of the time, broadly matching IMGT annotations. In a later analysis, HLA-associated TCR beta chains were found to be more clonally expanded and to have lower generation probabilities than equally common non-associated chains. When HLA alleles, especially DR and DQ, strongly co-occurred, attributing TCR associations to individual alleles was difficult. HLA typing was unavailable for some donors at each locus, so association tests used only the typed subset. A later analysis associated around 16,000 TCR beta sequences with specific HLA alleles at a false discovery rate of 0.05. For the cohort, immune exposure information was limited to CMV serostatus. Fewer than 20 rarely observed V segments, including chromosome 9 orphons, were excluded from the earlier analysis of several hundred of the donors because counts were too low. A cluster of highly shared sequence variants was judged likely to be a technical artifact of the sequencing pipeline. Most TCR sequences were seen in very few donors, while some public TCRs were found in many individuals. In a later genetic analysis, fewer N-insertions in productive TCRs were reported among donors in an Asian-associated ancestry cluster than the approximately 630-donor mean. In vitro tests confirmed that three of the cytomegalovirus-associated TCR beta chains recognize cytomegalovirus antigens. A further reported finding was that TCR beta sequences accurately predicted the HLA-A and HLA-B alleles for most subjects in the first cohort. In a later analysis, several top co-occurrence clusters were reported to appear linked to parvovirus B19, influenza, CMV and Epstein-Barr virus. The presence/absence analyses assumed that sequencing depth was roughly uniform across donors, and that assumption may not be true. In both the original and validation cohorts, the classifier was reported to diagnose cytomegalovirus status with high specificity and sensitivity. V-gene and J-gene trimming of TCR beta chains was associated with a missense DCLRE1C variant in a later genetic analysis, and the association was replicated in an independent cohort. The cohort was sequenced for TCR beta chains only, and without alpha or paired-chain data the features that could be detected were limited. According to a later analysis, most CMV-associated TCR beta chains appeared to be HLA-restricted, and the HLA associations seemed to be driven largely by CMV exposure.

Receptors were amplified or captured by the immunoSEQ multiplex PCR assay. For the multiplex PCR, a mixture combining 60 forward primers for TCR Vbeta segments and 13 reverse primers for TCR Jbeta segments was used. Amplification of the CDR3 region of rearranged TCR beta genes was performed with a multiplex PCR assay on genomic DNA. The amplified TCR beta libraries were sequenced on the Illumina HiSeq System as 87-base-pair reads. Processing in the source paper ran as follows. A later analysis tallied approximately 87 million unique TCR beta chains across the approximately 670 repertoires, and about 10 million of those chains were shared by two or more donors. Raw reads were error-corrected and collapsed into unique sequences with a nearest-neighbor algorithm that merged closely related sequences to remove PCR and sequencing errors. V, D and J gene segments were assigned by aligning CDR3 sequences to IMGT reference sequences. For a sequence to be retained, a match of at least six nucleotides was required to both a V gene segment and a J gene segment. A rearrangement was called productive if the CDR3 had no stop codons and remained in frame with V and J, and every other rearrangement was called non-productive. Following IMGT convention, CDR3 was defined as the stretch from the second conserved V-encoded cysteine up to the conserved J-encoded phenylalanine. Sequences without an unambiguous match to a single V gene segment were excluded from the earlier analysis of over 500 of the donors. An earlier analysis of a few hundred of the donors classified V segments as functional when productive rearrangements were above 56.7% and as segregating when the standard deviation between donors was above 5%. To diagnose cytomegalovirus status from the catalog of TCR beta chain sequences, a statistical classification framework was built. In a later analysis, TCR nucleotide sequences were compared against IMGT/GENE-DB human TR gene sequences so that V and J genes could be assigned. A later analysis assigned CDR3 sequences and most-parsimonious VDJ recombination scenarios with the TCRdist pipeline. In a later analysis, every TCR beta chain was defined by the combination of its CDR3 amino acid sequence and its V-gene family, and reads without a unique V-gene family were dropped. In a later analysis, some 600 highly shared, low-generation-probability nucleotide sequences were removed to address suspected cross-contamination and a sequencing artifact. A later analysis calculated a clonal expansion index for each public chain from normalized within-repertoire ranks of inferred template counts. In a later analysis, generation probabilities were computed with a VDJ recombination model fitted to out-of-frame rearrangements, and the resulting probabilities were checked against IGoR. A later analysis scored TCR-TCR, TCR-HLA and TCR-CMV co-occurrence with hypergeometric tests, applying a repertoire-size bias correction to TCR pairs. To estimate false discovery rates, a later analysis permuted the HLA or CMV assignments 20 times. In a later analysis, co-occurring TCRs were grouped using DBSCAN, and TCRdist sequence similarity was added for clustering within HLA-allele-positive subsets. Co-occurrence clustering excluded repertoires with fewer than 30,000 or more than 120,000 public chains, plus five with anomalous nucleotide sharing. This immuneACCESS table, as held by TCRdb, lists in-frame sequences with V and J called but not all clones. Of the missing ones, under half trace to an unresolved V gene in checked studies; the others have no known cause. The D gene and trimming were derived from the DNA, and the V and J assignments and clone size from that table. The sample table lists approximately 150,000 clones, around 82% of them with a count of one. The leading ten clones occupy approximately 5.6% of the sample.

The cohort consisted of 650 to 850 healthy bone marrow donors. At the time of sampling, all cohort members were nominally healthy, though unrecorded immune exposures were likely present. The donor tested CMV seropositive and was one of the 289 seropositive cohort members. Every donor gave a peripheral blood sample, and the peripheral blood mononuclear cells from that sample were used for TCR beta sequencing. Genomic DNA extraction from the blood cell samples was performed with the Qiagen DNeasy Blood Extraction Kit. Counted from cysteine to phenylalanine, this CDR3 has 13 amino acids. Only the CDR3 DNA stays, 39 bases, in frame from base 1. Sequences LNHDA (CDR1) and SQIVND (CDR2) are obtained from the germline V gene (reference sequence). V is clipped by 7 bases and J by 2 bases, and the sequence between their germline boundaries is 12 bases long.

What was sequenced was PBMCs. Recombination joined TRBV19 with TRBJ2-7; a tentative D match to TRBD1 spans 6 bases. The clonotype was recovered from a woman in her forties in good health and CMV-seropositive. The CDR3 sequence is CASKGDGAYEQYF. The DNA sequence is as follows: TGTGCCAGTAAGGGGGACGGTGCCTACGAGCAGTACTTC.